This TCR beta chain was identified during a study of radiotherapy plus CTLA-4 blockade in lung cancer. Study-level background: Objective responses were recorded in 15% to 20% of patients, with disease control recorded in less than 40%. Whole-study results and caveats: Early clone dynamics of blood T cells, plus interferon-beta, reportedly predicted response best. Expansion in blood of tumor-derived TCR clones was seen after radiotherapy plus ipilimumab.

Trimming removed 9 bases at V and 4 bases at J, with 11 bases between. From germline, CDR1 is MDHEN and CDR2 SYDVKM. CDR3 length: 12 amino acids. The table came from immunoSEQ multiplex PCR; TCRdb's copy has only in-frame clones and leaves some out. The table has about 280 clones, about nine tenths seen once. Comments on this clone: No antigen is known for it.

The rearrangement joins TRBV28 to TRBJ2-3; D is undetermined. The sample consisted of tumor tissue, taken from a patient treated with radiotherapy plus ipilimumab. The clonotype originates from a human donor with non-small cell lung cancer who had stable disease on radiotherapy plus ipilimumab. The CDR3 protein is CARVGASDTQYF. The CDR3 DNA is TGTGCCAGAGTAGGTGCCTCAGATACGCAGTATTTT.